A single sample is the source of the 19 T cell receptor beta chains below, sequenced in a study of regulatory T cells in long-lasting Graves disease. Assembly of TCR beta libraries relied on iRepertoire HTBI primers together with Arm-PCR of CDR3 regions. TCRdb re-called the multiplex PCR reads through MiXCR, storing one row per CDR3 protein. The sample includes approximately 400,000 distinct CDR3 sequences, roughly 20% seen only once; the top ten take under 35%. Time point defined: persistent/refractory GD, antithyroid drugs over 5 years with positive TRAb. Extracted RNA from PBMCs served as the source of the TCR library. The input for sequencing was peripheral blood mononuclear cells (PBMCs), taken when the disease was refractory, from a patient treated with antithyroid drugs. These receptors were taken from a woman in her thirties or forties with Graves disease.

This clonotype has a handful of counts. V gene TRBV7-9 combines with J gene TRBJ2-5; either TRBD1 or TRBD2 may supply D (6 bases each). The CDR3 loop spans 15 amino acids. Looked up from germline, CDR1 is SEHNR and CDR2 is FQNEAQ (reference sequence). Trimming pared 7 bases from V and 3 bases from J, leaving 18 bases between. The CDR3 spells CASIRTPGAKETQYF. The CDR3 nucleotides read TGTGCCAGCATCCGAACCCCGGGGGCGAAAGAGACCCAGTACTTC.

In DNA form, the CDR3 reads TGTGCCACCAGTGAACAGGGCTTGAACACCATATATTTT. This codes for CATSEQGLNTIYF. The chain recombines TRBV24-1 with TRBJ1-3, with D possibly matching TRBD1 (6 bases). Trimming stripped 4 bases from V and 7 bases from J, with 10 bases between. The CDR3 totals 13 residues. The germline CDR1 and CDR2 sequences are KGHDR and SFDVKD.

This clonotype was picked up many times. The genes are TRBV28 and TRBJ2-4; D gene unclear. Germline CDR1 and CDR2: MDHEN and SYDVKM. The CDR3 contains 13 residues. V was trimmed by 6 bases and J by 0 bases, leaving 6 bases between them. The CDR3: CASRPRAKNIQYF. For the CDR3, the DNA is TGTGCCAGCAGACCTAGAGCCAAAAACATTCAGTACTTC.

The gene calls are TRBV12-3 or TRBV12-4 and TRBJ2-1; 10 bases match TRBD1. This CDR3 has 15 residues. The J segment lost 6 bases and the V segment lost 7 bases, leaving 9 bases of the junction unmatched. The CDR3 bases are TGTGCCAGCACCCCGAGGGGGACAGGGGTCAATGAGCAGTTCTTC. Translated: CASTPRGTGVNEQFF.

As DNA, the CDR3 is TGTGCCAGCAGCTTAGCCGGCGTAGAAGCTTTCTTT. Amino acids: CASSLAGVEAFF. This chain links TRBV11-2 with TRBJ1-1; the D is unclear. CDR1 is SGHAT and CDR2 is FQNNGV in the germline V gene. V dropped 1 base and J dropped 8 bases, with 8 bases sitting between them. CDR3 length equals 12 residues.

In its sample, this clonotype was seen many times. The chain uses TRBV11-2 and TRBJ2-6; tentative D call: TRBD1 (6 bases). The CDR3 extends over 16 amino acids. The germline gives CDR1 SGHAT, CDR2 FQNNGV. The germline V and J ends were trimmed by 5 bases and 2 bases, with 13 bases remaining between them. The CDR3 loop reads CASSPGVSAGANVLTF. The CDR3 nucleotides read TGTGCCAGCAGCCCAGGGGTATCGGCTGGGGCCAACGTCCTGACTTTC.

As regards this clonotype: A much larger clone lies one base from this, so it may be a read error. The chain joins TRBV6-5 to TRBJ2-7, with a tentative D call TRBD2 (6 bases). The germline V and J ends were trimmed by 2 bases and 2 bases, with 13 bases remaining between them. The CDR3 loop spans 15 amino acids. Germline V gene lookup returns CDR1 MNHEY and CDR2 SVGAGI. This CDR3 reads CASSYEAGSPYEQYF. Here the CDR3 DNA reads TGTGCCAGCAGTTACGAAGCCGGGAGTCCCTACGAGCAGTACTTC.

This clonotype was seen ten or more times. V gene TRBV11-1 combines with J gene TRBJ1-1; D gene ambiguous. CDR3 length equals 15 residues. V gave up 2 bases and J gave up 6 bases, with 16 bases separating them. Germline loops: CDR1 SGHAT, CDR2 FQDESV (reference sequence). CDR3 protein: CASSLYPEGGAEAFF. CDR3 nucleotide sequence: TGTGCCAGCAGCTTATACCCTGAAGGAGGTGCTGAAGCTTTCTTT.

The CDR3 region is CASSPIGTGGGSPLHF. Here the CDR3 DNA reads TGTGCCAGCTCACCGATTGGTACCGGGGGAGGCTCACCCCTCCACTTT. This chain uses TRBV18 with TRBJ1-6, with a possible D match to TRBD1 (5 bases). Germline V lookup: CDR1 KGHSH, CDR2 LQKENI. This CDR3 comprises 16 residues. The germline V and J ends were trimmed by 3 bases and 10 bases, with 19 bases remaining between them. Filled out from reference TRBV18 and TRBJ1-6, the complete variable domain reads NAGVMQNPRHLVRRRGQEARLRCSPMKGHSHVYWYRQLPEEGLKFMVYLQKENIIDESGMPKERFSAEFPKEGPSILRIQQVVRGDSAAYFCASSPIGTGGGSPLHFGNGTRLTVT.

At least ten counts were recorded for this clonotype. CDR3 amino acids: CASRGGRVFYEQYF. CDR3 nucleotides: TGTGCCAGCAGGGGCGGGAGAGTATTCTACGAGCAGTACTTC. The chain recombines TRBV6-1 with TRBJ2-7; 7 bases align to TRBD2. The V and J ends lost 6 bases and 3 bases, in that order; junction bases with no gene match: 8. Germline CDR1 reads MNHNS; CDR2 reads SASEGT. CDR3 size: 14 residues.

This sequence joins TRBV15 and TRBJ2-2; no firm D call. Germline CDR1 and CDR2: LNHNV and YYDKDF (reference sequence). The CDR3 runs to 12 residues. V gave up 5 bases and J gave up 6 bases, with 7 bases separating them. For the CDR3, the DNA is TGTGCCACCAGCTTACACGCCGGGGAGCTGTTTTTT. It encodes CATSLHAGELFF.

This clonotype was detected a few times. The rearrangement uses TRBV12-5 and TRBJ2-5; 12 positions agree with TRBD2. CDR3 size: 18 residues. CDR1 and CDR2 (germline): LGHNT, FRNRAP. The trim removed 4 bases at V and 2 bases at J, leaving 11 bases unmatched. CDR3 region: CASGWTQTLAGGQETQYF. CDR3 sequence (DNA): TGTGCTAGTGGTTGGACCCAAACACTAGCGGGAGGACAAGAGACCCAGTACTTC.

This chain connects TRBV13 to TRBJ2-3, with 7 bases identical to TRBD2. Germline assignment: CDR1 PRHDT and CDR2 FYEKMQ (reference sequence). The CDR3 totals 14 residues. V lost 5 bases, J lost 6 bases, and 8 bases stayed unmatched. CDR3 in amino acids: CASSPRLALDTQYF. The CDR3 coding sequence is TGTGCCAGCAGCCCCAGACTAGCCCTGGATACGCAGTATTTT.

This clonotype occurred many times. The chain is built from TRBV2 and TRBJ2-2; maybe TRBD1 (6 bases). V lost 6 bases, J lost 4 bases, and 12 bases lay in between. Germline CDR1 SNHLY, CDR2 FYNNEI. This CDR3 has 14 amino acids. CDR3 bases: TGTGCCAGCAGATATAGGGGGATCACCGGGGAGCTGTTTTTT. Translation gives CASRYRGITGELFF.

The rearrangement links TRBV6-5 to TRBJ2-1; D is ambiguous. Germline CDR1 is MNHEY and CDR2 is SVGAGI. Trimming pared 3 bases from V and 9 bases from J, leaving 9 bases between. The CDR3 is 12 residues long. The CDR3 region has the DNA TGTGCCAGCAGTTATTCGGAATCTGAGCAGTTCTTC. It codes for CASSYSESEQFF.

To note about this clonotype: A read error may explain this, as a much larger clone is one base away. The CDR3 spells CSGTGSQDTQYF. The CDR3 coding sequence is TGCAGCGGCACAGGGTCCCAAGACACCCAGTACTTC. This chain joins TRBV29-1 and TRBJ2-4, with D perhaps matching TRBD1 (6 bases). This CDR3 is 12 amino acids long. V was shortened by 7 bases and J by 13 bases, with 20 bases between the two germline ends. Germline V gene lookup returns CDR1 SQVTM and CDR2 ANQGSEA.

This clonotype was seen only a few times. Just one base apart from a much larger clone, this may be a read error. The chain joins TRBV11-2 to TRBJ2-5; 7 bases fit TRBD1. The CDR3 loop spans 15 amino acids. Germline V gene data show CDR1 as SGHAT and CDR2 as FQNNGV. CDR3 in DNA: TGTGCCGGCAGCTTGACCGGGACAGCTCAAGAGACCCAGTACTTC. As protein: CAGSLTGTAQETQYF.

The rearrangement links TRBV12-3 or TRBV12-4 to TRBJ1-4, with D hard to call. V lost 2 bases and J 2 bases, leaving 12 bases between the germline ends. There are 16 residues in the CDR3. The CDR3 nucleotides are TGTGCCAGCAGTTTAAGGGCCGGGGTGACTAATGAAAAACTGTTTTTT. Its protein product is CASSLRAGVTNEKLFF.

At least ten counts were recorded for this clonotype. In DNA, the CDR3 is TGTGCCAGCAGTATGACCCTACCGGGACAGGGCACTCTGTTTCCAATGTACGAGCAGTACTTC. Translation gives CASSMTLPGQGTLFPMYEQYF. V and J are TRBV28 and TRBJ2-7; 9 bases agree with TRBD1. The germline V gene encodes CDR1 MDHEN and CDR2 SYDVKM. This CDR3 is built from 21 residues. V lost 5 bases and J lost 4; bases outside the gene matches: 27.